This entry features one T cell receptor beta chain sequence. The record originates from a study of blood T cell repertoires in COVID-19. Study-level information: The origin of the acute and convalescent COVID-19 samples was the United States, Italy and Spain. In each case, the material was cDNA or gDNA derived from T cells, B-cell-depleted T cells, or PBMCs.

Seattle's enrolled individuals joined amid active infection and were then monitored longitudinally. Authors' analysis steps: Reference gene primers were amplified, and this amplification served to estimate nucleated cell counts. Measured with immunoSEQ multiplex PCR; TCRdb has only the in-frame clones, and not every one. The V and J calls and clone size come from that table; D and trimming were worked out from the DNA. The data hold around 200,000 clones, with around 75% observed a single time. The specimen sequenced was peripheral blood. This receptor was obtained from a woman aged 40 to 49 with COVID-19, enrolled during active disease.

The CDR3 DNA reads TGCGCCAGCGCGGCGACTGAAGCTTTCTTT. Translation: CASAATEAFF. The rearrangement links TRBV10-1 to TRBJ1-1; no definite D call. Germline loops: CDR1 WNHNN, CDR2 SYGVQD (reference sequence). The CDR3 extends over 10 amino acids. The ends were cut back, 8 bases at V and 5 bases at J, with 6 bases in the middle.